Included here is one T cell receptor (beta chain) sequence, with context. The antigen remains unidentified. This CDR3 contains 15 residues. The J segment lost 2 bases and the V segment lost 4 bases, leaving 8 bases of the junction unmatched. CDR1 is MDHEN and CDR2 is SYDVKM in the germline V gene. This sample is drawn from a study of T cell repertoires in cytomegalovirus infection. Across the study: A matching HLA type, together with CMV infection, was signaled by public TCR beta signatures. Overall study results and limits: Dominating the ex vivo response were TCR beta clonotypes that were CMV-specific and HLA-C-restricted.

Via MiXCR, TCRdb re-called the reads, giving one row per CDR3 protein. This table holds some 180,000 distinct CDR3 sequences, 8% to 10% found once. This rearrangement joins TRBV28 to TRBJ2-7; the match to TRBD2 covers 7 bases. The sample was PBMCs. The TCR was taken from a human donor in good health (CMV status not recorded). Some clones in this sample may be carry-over from other donors' samples. The CDR3 loop reads CASSSRGGGAYEQYF. The DNA for the CDR3 is TGTGCCAGCAGTTCCCGTGGGGGGGGGGCCTACGAGCAGTACTTC.